The 2 T cell receptor beta chains reported below all come from one sample, sequenced in a study of blood T cell repertoires in COVID-19. Assay: immunoSEQ multiplex PCR; the TCRdb copy retains only in-frame clones and omits some. In the table there are nearly 250,000 clones, about 83% of which are singletons. The sample was peripheral blood. The receptors come from an elderly woman with COVID-19, enrolled during active disease.

V is TRBV27 and J is TRBJ1-5; no clear D gene. The ends were cut back, 0 bases at V and 6 bases at J, with 15 bases in the middle. Germline CDR1 MNHEY, CDR2 SMNVEV (reference sequence). The length of the CDR3 is 16 residues. CDR3 sequence: CASSLSFQSRGQPQHF. The CDR3 DNA follows: TGTGCCAGCAGTTTATCTTTCCAGAGCCGAGGTCAGCCCCAGCATTTT.

The V gene is TRBV5-8, the J gene TRBJ1-1; tentative D call: TRBD1 (6 bases). V was trimmed by 3 bases and J by 1 base, leaving 13 bases between them. This CDR3 comprises 15 residues. The germline V gene has CDR1 SGHTS and CDR2 YDEGEE. CDR3 region: CASSWTRTENTEAFF. As DNA, the CDR3 is TGTGCCAGCAGCTGGACACGGACAGAGAACACTGAAGCTTTCTTT.